This record looks at one T cell receptor (beta chain) sequence and its context. Its matching antigen is unknown. Per germline, CDR1 MDHEN and CDR2 SYDVKM. Trimming removed 5 bases from V and 2 bases from J; junction bases left unmatched: 2. This CDR3 is built from 13 residues. The data are from a study of T cell responses to AZD1222 COVID-19 vaccine. General study results and limits: The study identified only five to seven AZD1222 recipients as seropositive at baseline.

Libraries were prepared by immunoSEQ multiplex PCR; TCRdb keeps only in-frame clonotypes and omits some of them. This table holds fewer than 100,000 clones, approximately 87% found once. This TCR was sampled from an adult who received the AZD1222 COVID-19 vaccine. This specimen was peripheral blood, taken 28 days after the second AZD1222 dose. The chain is built from TRBV28 and TRBJ1-2; 7 bases are a match to TRBD1. CDR3 in amino acids: CASSATGNYGYTF. The CDR3 coding sequence is TGTGCCAGCAGTGCGACAGGGAACTATGGCTACACCTTC.